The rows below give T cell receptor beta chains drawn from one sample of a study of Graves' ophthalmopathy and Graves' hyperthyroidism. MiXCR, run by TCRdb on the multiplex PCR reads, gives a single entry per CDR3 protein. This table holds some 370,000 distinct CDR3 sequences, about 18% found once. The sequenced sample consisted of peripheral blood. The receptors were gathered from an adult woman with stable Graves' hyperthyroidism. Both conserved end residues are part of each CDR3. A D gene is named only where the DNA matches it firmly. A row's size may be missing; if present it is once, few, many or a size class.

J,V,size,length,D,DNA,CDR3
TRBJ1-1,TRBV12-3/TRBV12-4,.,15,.,TGTGCCAGCAGTTTAAAAGGGGGAATGAACACTGAAGCTTTCTTT,CASSLKGGMNTEAFF
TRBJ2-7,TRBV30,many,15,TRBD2,TGTGCCTGGAGTGTACCGGGAGGCACTTCCCACGAGCAGTACTTC,CAWSVPGGTSHEQYF
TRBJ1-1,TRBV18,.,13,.,TGTGCCAGCTCACCAGAAGGGAACACTGAAGCTTTCTTT,CASSPEGNTEAFF
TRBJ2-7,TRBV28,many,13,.,TGTGCCAGTTCGAAAGGGGGAGTCTACGAGCAGTACTTC,CASSKGGVYEQYF
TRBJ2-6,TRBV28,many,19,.,TGTGCCAGCAGTTCAGAGGGACTCAGGGGACCATCTGGGGCCAACGTCCTGACTTTC,CASSSEGLRGPSGANVLTF
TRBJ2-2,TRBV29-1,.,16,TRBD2,TGCAGCGTTGAGCGGCTAGCGGGAGGGCCTCCCGGGGAGCTGTTTTTT,CSVERLAGGPPGELFF
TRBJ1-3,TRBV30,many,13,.,TGTGCCTGGGATAATATAGCTGGAAACACCATATATTTT,CAWDNIAGNTIYF
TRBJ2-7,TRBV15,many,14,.,TGTGCCACCAGCAGAGGAGGGCTCAACTACGAGCAGTACTTC,CATSRGGLNYEQYF
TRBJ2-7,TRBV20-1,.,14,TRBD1,TGCAGTGCTAGAGACTGGACAGGTAGCTACGAGCAGTACTTC,CSARDWTGSYEQYF
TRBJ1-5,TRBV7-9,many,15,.,TGTGCCAGCAGCTCAACGGGACGGATAAATCAGCCCCAGCATTTT,CASSSTGRINQPQHF
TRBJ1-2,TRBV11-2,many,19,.,TGTGCCAGCAGCTTAGAGAAAGGGACATTTTTAGTGCTCGGCTCTGGCTACACCTTC,CASSLEKGTFLVLGSGYTF
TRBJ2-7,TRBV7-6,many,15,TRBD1,TGTGCCAGCAGCTTAGGGGGACAGGCGGGCTACGAGCAGTACTTC,CASSLGGQAGYEQYF
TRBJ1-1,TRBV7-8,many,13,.,TGTGCCAGCAGCAGCAGTAAGAACACTGAAGCTTTCTTT,CASSSSKNTEAFF
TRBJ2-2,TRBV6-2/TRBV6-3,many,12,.,TGTGCCAGCAGACCCACTCCCGGGGAGCTGTTTTTT,CASRPTPGELFF
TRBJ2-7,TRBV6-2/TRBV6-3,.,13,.,TGTGCCAGCAGTTACCGACAGTTCTACGAGCAGTACTTC,CASSYRQFYEQYF
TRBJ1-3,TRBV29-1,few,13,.,TGCAGCGTTGACCCAGGATCTGGAAACACCATATATTTT,CSVDPGSGNTIYF
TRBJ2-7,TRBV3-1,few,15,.,TGTGCCAGCAGCCGTACTTTGGGGACTCCTTACGAGCAGTACTTC,CASSRTLGTPYEQYF
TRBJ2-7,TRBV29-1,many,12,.,TGCAGCGTCGGTGCGGGCCGAGGGGAGCAGTACTTC,CSVGAGRGEQYF
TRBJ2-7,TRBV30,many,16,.,TGTGCCTGGAGTGTAAAGAGATTTTTAGGGCCCTACGAGCAGTACTTC,CAWSVKRFLGPYEQYF
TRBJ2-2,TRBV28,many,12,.,TGTGCCAGCAGGGTGGTAAGCGGGGAGCTGTTTTTT,CASRVVSGELFF
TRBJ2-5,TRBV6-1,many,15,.,TGTGCCAGCAGCGAGGATCCAGTTGGCCAAGAGACCCAGTACTTC,CASSEDPVGQETQYF